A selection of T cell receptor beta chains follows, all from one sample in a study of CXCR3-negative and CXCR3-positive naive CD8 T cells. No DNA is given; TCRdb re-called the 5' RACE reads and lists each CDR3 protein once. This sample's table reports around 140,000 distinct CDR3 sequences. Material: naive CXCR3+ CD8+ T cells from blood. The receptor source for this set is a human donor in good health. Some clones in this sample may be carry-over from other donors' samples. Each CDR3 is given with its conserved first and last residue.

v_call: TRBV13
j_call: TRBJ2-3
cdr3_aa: CASSFLRDPKGGTQYF

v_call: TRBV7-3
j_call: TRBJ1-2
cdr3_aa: CASSLTPPPDLLGYTF

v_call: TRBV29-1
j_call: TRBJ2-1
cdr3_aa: CSARGGDNEQFF

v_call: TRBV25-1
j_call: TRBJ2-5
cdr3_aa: CASSADVVETQYF

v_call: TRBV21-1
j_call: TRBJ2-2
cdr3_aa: CDGGSNTGELFF

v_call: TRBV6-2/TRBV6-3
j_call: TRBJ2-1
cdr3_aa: CASSYNSEQFF

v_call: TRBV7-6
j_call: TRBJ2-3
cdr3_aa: CASSFRGTDTQYF

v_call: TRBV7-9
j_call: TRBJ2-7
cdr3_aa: CASSLYPREQYF

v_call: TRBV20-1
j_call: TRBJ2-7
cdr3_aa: CSARAPGTSSYEQYF

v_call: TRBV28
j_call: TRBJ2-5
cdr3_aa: CASSLWDSDSSGRWEGRTQYF

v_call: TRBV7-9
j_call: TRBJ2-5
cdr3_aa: CASSPRGPSLRTQYF

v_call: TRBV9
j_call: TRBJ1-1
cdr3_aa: CASSVLQGNEAFF

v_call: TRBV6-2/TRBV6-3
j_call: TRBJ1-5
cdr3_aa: CASSSRVYSNQPQHF

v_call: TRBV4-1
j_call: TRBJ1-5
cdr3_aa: CASSQGPGQKMHF

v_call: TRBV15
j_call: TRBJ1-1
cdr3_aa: CATSGSGTGNTEAFF